A single sample is the source of the 28 T cell receptor beta chains below, sequenced in a study of blood T cell repertoires in COVID-19. Repertoires were generated with immunoSEQ multiplex PCR, while TCRdb's copy carries only in-frame clones and drops some. The data show some 200,000 clones, 84% seen once. Sequencing was done on a sample of peripheral blood. These receptors came from a human donor in a cohort sampled during active COVID-19.

V and J are TRBV18 and TRBJ1-5; TRBD1 agrees at 9 bases. CDR1 is KGHSH and CDR2 is LQKENI in the germline V gene. V shed 5 bases, J shed 6 bases, and the junction held 11 bases outside the gene matches. CDR3 size: 16 residues. The CDR3 DNA reads as TGTGCCAGCTCATCGATCGCCGGGACAGGGAGTCAGCCCCAGCATTTT. Its translation: CASSSIAGTGSQPQHF.

A note on this clone: An end of the junction differs from the germline gene, which may be a read error. The DNA for the CDR3 is TGTGCCAGCAGCTTAGGGGTCCACGATCAGGGGGACTTC. Amino acid sequence: CASSLGVHDQGDF. V is TRBV11-2 and J is TRBJ2-4, with TRBD1 identical over 7 bases. The germline V gene has CDR1 SGHAT and CDR2 FQNNGV. The CDR3 sequence is 13 residues long. Together with reference TRBV11-2 and TRBJ2-4, the CDR3 gives the full variable domain: EAGVAQSPRYKIIEKRQSVAFWCNPISGHATLYWYQQILGQGPKLLIQFQNNGVVDDSQLPKDRFSAERLKGVDSTLKIQPAKLEDSAVYLCASSLGVHDQGDFGAGTRLSVL.

This clone was observed a few times. The chain recombines TRBV7-9 with TRBJ1-4; 7 nucleotides line up with TRBD1. Unmatched junction bases numbered 3, after V lost 2 bases and J lost 3 bases. The CDR3 is 15 amino acids. Germline values: CDR1 SEHNR, CDR2 FQNEAQ (reference sequence). CDR3 coding DNA: TGTGCCAGCAGCTTAACCGGGACAGCTAATGAAAAACTGTTTTTT. It translates to CASSLTGTANEKLFF. The full variable domain, rest sourced from reference TRBV7-9 and TRBJ1-4, is DTGVSQNPRHKITKRGQNVTFRCDPISEHNRLYWYRQTLGQGPEFLTYFQNEAQLEKSRLLSDRFSAERPKGSFSTLEIQRTEQGDSAMYLCASSLTGTANEKLFFGSGTQLSVL.

The DNA for the CDR3 is TGTGCCAGCAGCAATTTTAGCACTGAAGCTTTCTTT. It yields the protein CASSNFSTEAFF. The chain joins TRBV7-8 to TRBJ1-1, with D unclear. The CDR3 spans 12 residues. Per germline, CDR1 SGHVS and CDR2 FQNEAQ. V gave up 5 bases and J gave up 4 bases, with 8 bases separating them.

The rearrangement joins TRBV5-4 to TRBJ2-5; 8 bases align to TRBD1. The CDR3 is 15 amino acids. With V trimmed by 3 bases and J by 5 bases, 9 bases remained unmatched. The V gene's germline CDR1 is SGHNT and CDR2 YYREEE (reference sequence). Here the CDR3 reads CASSWPAGGSETQYF. CDR3 sequence (DNA): TGTGCCAGCAGCTGGCCCGCAGGGGGCTCGGAGACCCAGTACTTC.

The chain carries TRBV4-1 and TRBJ1-2, with D uncertain. The CDR3 is made up of 13 amino acids. Trimming stripped 1 base from V and 4 bases from J, with 7 bases between. Germline CDR1 is MGHRA and CDR2 is YSYEKL. CDR3 protein: CASSQGAVYGYTF. In nucleotides, the CDR3 is TGCGCCAGCAGCCAAGGCGCCGTCTATGGCTACACCTTC.

This chain's CDR3 is CASSYSKGGKGQPQHF. The CDR3 bases are TGTGCCAGCAGTTACTCGAAAGGGGGAAAGGGGCAGCCCCAGCATTTT. The chain carries TRBV6-5 and TRBJ1-5, with D possibly being TRBD1 (6 bases). V lost 0 bases, J lost 7 bases, and 16 bases lay in between. The CDR3 consists of 16 residues. CDR1 is MNHEY, CDR2 SVGAGI, per germline.

Note on this clone: An end of the junction does not agree with germline; a read error may underlie this. This chain links TRBV7-7 with TRBJ2-7; TRBD2 is a possible D gene (6 bases). The germline V gene encodes CDR1 SSHAT and CDR2 FNYEAQ (reference sequence). The CDR3 has 13 amino acids. The CDR3 reads CASSRDPGTEQYF. CDR3 DNA: TGTGCTAGCAGCCGGGACCCGGGGACTGAGCAGTACTTC.

This chain joins TRBV11-2 and TRBJ2-1, with 12 positions matching TRBD2. Trimming at V came to 4 bases and at J to 4 bases, leaving 8 bases not matched to a gene. CDR1 is SGHAT, CDR2 FQNNGV, per germline. The CDR3 totals 17 residues. CDR3 sequence (DNA): TGTGCCAGCAGCTCCGGACTAGCGGGAACGAGATACAATGAGCAGTTCTTC. This gives the protein CASSSGLAGTRYNEQFF.

The chain links TRBV6-5 to TRBJ2-2, with D possibly matching TRBD1 (7 bases). Trimming cost V 6 bases and J 6 bases, with 11 bases left between them. The CDR3 extends over 13 amino acids. Per germline, CDR1 MNHEY and CDR2 SVGAGI. The CDR3 coding sequence is TGTGCCAGCAGGTCCAGGGGGGCCGGGGAGCTGTTTTTT. Protein product: CASRSRGAGELFF.

CDR3 sequence (DNA): TGCGCCAGCTCCCTACAGGGCTACTACAATGAGCAGTTCTTC. Translated, it gives CASSLQGYYNEQFF. The V call is TRBV5-1, the J call TRBJ2-1; the D gene is possibly TRBD1 (6 bases). V gave up 7 bases and J gave up 3 bases, with 14 bases separating them. This CDR3 comprises 14 residues. Germline V gene sequence: CDR1 SGHRS, CDR2 YFSETQ.

V is TRBV19 and J is TRBJ1-2; unclear D gene. Trimming left V 6 bases short and J 6 bases short, with 23 bases between. There are 16 residues in the CDR3. The germline gives CDR1 LNHDA, CDR2 SQIVND (reference sequence). CDR3 loop: CASSPRRGNSEDGYTF. The CDR3 coding sequence is TGTGCCAGTAGCCCCCGGAGAGGGAACTCGGAAGATGGCTACACCTTC.

The V gene is TRBV7-7, the J gene TRBJ2-5; 8 positions agree with TRBD2. V shed 1 base and J 0 bases; nucleotides not matched to a gene: 4. This CDR3 region has 16 residues. The V gene's germline CDR1 is SSHAT and CDR2 FNYEAQ (reference sequence). CDR3 bases: TGTGCCAGCAGCTTAGGGCTAGCGGGCTACCAAGAGACCCAGTACTTC. Translated: CASSLGLAGYQETQYF.

This clone was counted a few times. This chain joins TRBV3-1 (or the pseudogene TRBV3-2) and TRBJ2-7, with a possible D match to TRBD1 (5 bases). Germline-derived CDR1 and CDR2 are LGHDT and YNNKEL (reference sequence). Trimming removed 1 base at V and 7 bases at J, with 8 bases between. The CDR3 totals 12 residues. CDR3 in DNA: TGTGCCAGCAGCCAAGGAGACAGAGAGCAGTACTTC. Protein: CASSQGDREQYF.

On this clone itself: The identical CDR3 is also encoded by other nucleotide sequences in the sample. CDR3 loop: CASRYQETQYF. Here the CDR3 DNA reads TGTGCCAGCAGGTATCAGGAGACCCAGTACTTC. The chain employs TRBV28 and TRBJ2-5; D unresolved. Germline CDR1 reads MDHEN; CDR2 reads SYDVKM. V lost 6 bases to trimming and J lost 5 bases, with 7 bases between them. This CDR3 region has 11 residues.

CDR3 sequence: CAINRDRDNTGELFF. CDR3 bases: TGTGCCATCAATCGGGACAGGGATAACACCGGGGAGCTGTTTTTT. This chain connects TRBV10-3 to TRBJ2-2, with 9 bases fitting TRBD1. From germline, CDR1 is ENHRY and CDR2 SYGVKD. The V gene end was trimmed by 7 bases and the J gene end by 2 bases; junction bases not matched to a gene: 5. The CDR3 runs 15 residues.

The rearrangement joins TRBV19 to TRBJ2-3; 13 bases are a match to TRBD2. V shed 10 bases, J shed 3 bases, and the junction held 4 bases outside the gene matches. The CDR3 loop spans 14 amino acids. Germline CDR1 is LNHDA and CDR2 is SQIVND (reference sequence). The CDR3 nucleotides read TGTGCCACCCTGACTAGCGGGAGGACAGATACGCAGTATTTT. It translates to CATLTSGRTDTQYF.

This chain joins TRBV27 and TRBJ2-7; TRBD2 matches 9 bases. The junction had 17 bases not matched to a gene; V was cut back by 8 bases and J by 0 bases. CDR3 length equals 18 residues. Germline V CDR1 and CDR2: MNHEY, SMNVEV (reference sequence). The CDR3 DNA is TGTGCCAGCTGGTATCTTAGAGAAAGTAGCGGGAGCTCCTACGAGCAGTACTTC. Amino acids: CASWYLRESSGSSYEQYF.

The rearrangement links TRBV18 to TRBJ2-1; tentatively, D is TRBD2 (5 bases). Trimming removed 5 bases from V and 8 bases from J, with 19 bases in between. The CDR3 sequence is 15 residues long. Germline CDR1 is KGHSH and CDR2 is LQKENI. The CDR3 sequence is CASSTRAAARDEQFF. In DNA form, the CDR3 reads TGTGCCAGCTCAACTCGAGCGGCCGCTAGGGATGAGCAGTTCTTC. Full variable domain (remainder filled in from reference TRBV18 and TRBJ2-1): NAGVMQNPRHLVRRRGQEARLRCSPMKGHSHVYWYRQLPEEGLKFMVYLQKENIIDESGMPKERFSAEFPKEGPSILRIQQVVRGDSAAYFCASSTRAAARDEQFFGPGTRLTVL.

V gene TRBV5-8 combines with J gene TRBJ1-2, with D unclear. V was pared by 3 bases and J by 4 bases, with 4 bases between. The CDR3 has 11 residues. Germline V CDR1 and CDR2: SGHTS, YDEGEE. The CDR3 DNA reads as TGTGCCAGCAGCTCAGGCTATGGCTACACCTTC. This encodes CASSSGYGYTF.

The DNA of the CDR3 is TGTGCCAGCTCACTGCTCCCCGGGACAGGGAGGGGCGAGCAGTACTTC. This codes for CASSLLPGTGRGEQYF. The gene calls are TRBV18 and TRBJ2-7; 9 bases agree with TRBD1. The CDR3 is 16 residues long. Germline V CDR1 and CDR2: KGHSH, LQKENI. V lost 4 bases, J lost 6 bases, and 13 bases stayed unmatched. Filled out from reference TRBV18 and TRBJ2-7, the complete variable domain reads NAGVMQNPRHLVRRRGQEARLRCSPMKGHSHVYWYRQLPEEGLKFMVYLQKENIIDESGMPKERFSAEFPKEGPSILRIQQVVRGDSAAYFCASSLLPGTGRGEQYFGPGTRLTVT.

The J gene is TRBJ1-2, the V gene TRBV12-3 or TRBV12-4; D remains ambiguous. The CDR3 spans 13 residues. Trimming took off 6 bases at V and 2 bases at J, with 10 bases between the two ends. The CDR3 region has the DNA TGTGCCAGCAGACCCTCGGGGAACTATGGCTACACCTTC. This sequence encodes CASRPSGNYGYTF.

The DNA for the CDR3 is TGTGCCAGCAGACAGCGGGGCCACACAGATACGCAGTATTTT. Amino acid sequence: CASRQRGHTDTQYF. This chain connects TRBV6-5 to TRBJ2-3, with 7 positions matching TRBD2. Germline V gene data show CDR1 as MNHEY and CDR2 as SVGAGI. Germline trimming cut 6 bases from V and 2 bases from J; bases unmatched to any gene: 5. CDR3 size: 14 residues.

This chain uses TRBV28 with TRBJ2-3; D is perhaps TRBD1 (6 bases). The CDR3 contains 18 residues. The germline V gene has CDR1 MDHEN and CDR2 SYDVKM. The V and J ends lost 5 bases and 1 base respectively, with 22 bases between them. The CDR3 nucleotides read TGTGCCAGCAGTAAGACAGGAACCCTAGCCTCCGGCACAGATACGCAGTATTTT. Encoded protein: CASSKTGTLASGTDTQYF.

This sequence joins TRBV27 and TRBJ1-5; D is unclear. This CDR3 is built from 12 residues. The V gene lost 8 bases and the J gene lost 3 bases, with 8 bases spanning the gap. Germline V gene data show CDR1 as MNHEY and CDR2 as SMNVEV (reference sequence). In DNA, the CDR3 is TGTGCCAGCGGGCCCTTCAATCAGCCCCAGCATTTT. Translation gives CASGPFNQPQHF.

The chain carries TRBV4-2 and TRBJ1-4; D is perhaps TRBD1 (5 bases). V lost 2 bases to trimming and J lost 4 bases, with 14 bases between them. Per germline, CDR1 LGHNA and CDR2 YNFKEQ. The CDR3 spans 16 residues. The CDR3 DNA follows: TGTGCCAGCAGCCAACCTGTGACAGATAGTAATGAAAAACTGTTTTTT. Its protein product is CASSQPVTDSNEKLFF.

J is TRBJ2-1 and V is TRBV28; TRBD2 matches 7 bases. Germline CDR1 is MDHEN and CDR2 is SYDVKM. V trimming: 2 bases; J trimming: 3 bases; junction bases outside the gene matches: 4. The CDR3 has 15 residues. The CDR3 bases are TGTGCCAGCAGTTTAGCGGGAGACCACTACAATGAGCAGTTCTTC. As protein: CASSLAGDHYNEQFF.

The V gene is TRBV12-5, the J gene TRBJ2-2, with 7 bases identical to TRBD1. Germline CDR1 reads LGHNT; CDR2 reads FRNRAP. This CDR3 region has 18 residues. V gave up 4 bases and J gave up 6 bases; unmatched junction bases: 17. The CDR3: CASGSGLIQGVWPGELFF. The CDR3 DNA follows: TGTGCTAGTGGTTCCGGATTGATCCAGGGGGTTTGGCCCGGGGAGCTGTTTTTT.